The entry that follows covers one TCR beta chain sequence. What it binds is unknown. The record originates from a study of cytomegalovirus exposure and HLA in healthy donors. On the study more broadly: Researchers previously reported finding 100 million or so unique TCR beta sequences from 150 million to 200 million T cells.

The PCR contained 60 Vbeta and 13 Jbeta primers. The protocol was immunoSEQ multiplex PCR, while the TCRdb copy is restricted to in-frame clones and leaves out a portion. Among roughly 200,000 clones listed, around 77% were seen once. Regarding the study as a whole: As was reported, the classifier diagnosed cytomegalovirus status with high specificity and sensitivity. Presence/absence analysis assumed near-uniform sequencing depth across donors. TCR beta chains numbering some 160 were designated cytomegalovirus-associated.

The sequence was obtained from a man aged 55 to 70 in good health and CMV-seronegative. Sequenced sample: PBMCs.

The chain's CDR3 is CASSDNRGISTDTQYF. The CDR3 DNA sequence: TGTGCCAGCAGTGACAATAGGGGGATTAGCACAGATACGCAGTATTTT. The chain joins TRBV2 to TRBJ2-3, with a weak D call TRBD1 (6 bases). Trimming shortened V by 3 bases and J by 0 bases, and 13 bases separated the two germline ends. The CDR3 contains 16 residues. From germline, CDR1 is SNHLY and CDR2 FYNNEI.